These 9 T cell receptor beta chains were all obtained from the same sample, sequenced in a study of control samples from healthy donors and cancer patients. Here immunoSEQ multiplex PCR was the method, and the copy in TCRdb shows in-frame clones only, minus some. This sample yields some 70,000 clones, of which about 83% are seen a single time; about 15% belongs to the top ten. The specimen sequenced was blood. These receptors all come from a man in his sixties in good health.

The rearrangement joins TRBV5-1 to TRBJ2-5, with 14 bases identical to TRBD2. The junction had 12 bases not matched to a gene; V was cut back by 3 bases and J by 5 bases. This CDR3 is built from 18 residues. Per the germline V gene, CDR1 is SGHRS and CDR2 is YFSETQ. The CDR3 region is CASSYYGTSGRGMETQYF. In DNA form, the CDR3 reads TGCGCCAGCAGCTATTACGGGACTAGCGGGAGAGGTATGGAGACCCAGTACTTC.

This chain connects TRBV6-7 to TRBJ2-1; weak D call: TRBD2 (5 bases). TRBV6-7 is assigned to the ORF class and has an uncertain function. The CDR3 is made up of 17 amino acids. V lost 0 bases, J lost 4 bases, and 16 bases lay in between. The CDR3 here is CASSYSRRFRLYNEQFF. The CDR3 DNA is TGTGCCAGCAGTTACTCGAGGAGGTTTCGACTATACAATGAGCAGTTCTTC.

V and J are TRBV29-1 and TRBJ2-1; D unclear. V dropped 6 bases and J dropped 0 bases, with 24 bases sitting between them. Germline V CDR1 and CDR2: SQVTM, ANQGSEA. This CDR3 spans 18 amino acids. The CDR3 reads CSVGLAEGLVYSYNEQFF. Here the CDR3 DNA reads TGCAGCGTAGGATTGGCCGAAGGTTTAGTTTACTCCTACAATGAGCAGTTCTTC.

J is TRBJ1-2 and V is TRBV11-2; TRBD1 matches 7 bases. CDR3 length equals 14 residues. Germline CDR1 and CDR2: SGHAT and FQNNGV. J was trimmed by 3 bases and V by 5 bases; bases with no gene match: 6. This CDR3 reads CASSPTTGDYGYTF. DNA for the CDR3: TGTGCCAGCAGCCCAACAACAGGGGACTATGGCTACACCTTC. Full variable domain (missing parts from reference TRBV11-2 and TRBJ1-2): EAGVAQSPRYKIIEKRQSVAFWCNPISGHATLYWYQQILGQGPKLLIQFQNNGVVDDSQLPKDRFSAERLKGVDSTLKIQPAKLEDSAVYLCASSPTTGDYGYTFGSGTRLTVV.

The V gene is TRBV7-9, the J gene TRBJ1-4; D uncertain. The CDR3 sequence is 15 residues long. Trimming cost V 2 bases and J 8 bases, with 15 bases left between them. Looked up from germline, CDR1 is SEHNR and CDR2 is FQNEAQ (reference sequence). CDR3 nucleotide sequence: TGTGCCAGCAGCTTACGGACCACGCCGGGGGAAAAACTGTTTTTT. This gives the protein CASSLRTTPGEKLFF.

V is TRBV19 and J is TRBJ1-2; 9 bases agree with TRBD1. Trimming removed 7 bases from V and 3 bases from J; junction bases left unmatched: 18. Germline values: CDR1 LNHDA, CDR2 SQIVND (reference sequence). The CDR3 contains 18 residues. The CDR3 DNA reads as TGTGCCAGTAAACCTCCTTCCGGGACAGGGTCCGGATACTATGGCTACACCTTC. Protein product: CASKPPSGTGSGYYGYTF.

V and J are TRBV15 and TRBJ2-7, with D possibly matching TRBD2 (5 bases). The CDR3 covers 14 residues. CDR1 and CDR2 (germline): LNHNV, YYDKDF (reference sequence). Deletions cut 1 base from V and 2 bases from J, with 9 bases between. The CDR3 DNA follows: TGTGCCACCAGCAGAGGGAGAGGGACCTACGAGCAGTACTTC. This codes for CATSRGRGTYEQYF.

The chain has TRBV6-6 and TRBJ2-6; a weak D match, TRBD2 (6 bases). The CDR3 loop spans 15 amino acids. Per the germline V gene, CDR1 is MNHNY and CDR2 is SVGAGI (reference sequence). Trimming left V 2 bases short and J 3 bases short, with 8 bases between. CDR3 nucleotides: TGTGCCAGCAGTTACGGGAGGAGTGGGGCCAACGTCCTGACTTTC. Its translation: CASSYGRSGANVLTF.

The chain uses TRBV12-3 or TRBV12-4 and TRBJ1-1, with no clear D. This CDR3 is 13 amino acids long. V was pared by 7 bases and J by 0 bases, with 9 bases between. As DNA, the CDR3 is TGTGCCAGCACGCCAACTTTGAACACTGAAGCTTTCTTT. Amino acids: CASTPTLNTEAFF.